This T cell receptor (beta chain) was recorded in a study of blood T cell repertoires in COVID-19 (dated by TCRdb to 2019 to 2021). About the investigation overall: Samples covering the acute and convalescent phases of COVID-19 were provided by collaborators in the United States, Italy and Spain. A de-identified subject ID, COVID-19 status, age in years and sex were almost always included in the sample metadata. The samples were drawn from two sources: the first 160 participants of the ongoing ImmuneRACE study, and about 1,300 subjects contributed by 6 global collaborators. The prospective study material was composed of cDNA or gDNA derived from T cells, B-cell-depleted T cells, or PBMCs. Where available, HLA class I and class II types were obtained from metadata supplied by the sample provider rather than from assay-based typing. A freely available public database, intended as a resource for researchers studying the immune response to SARS-CoV-2, is where the repertoires were released. The dataset comprised deeply sampled blood TCRbeta repertoires from subjects exposed to, actively infected with, or recovered from COVID-19. Beyond this particular receptor, the publication reports: Clinical and demographic metadata were provided uncurated, with the amount varying by source and participant.

Concerning this clone itself: What antigen it recognizes has not been identified. No quality values exist for individual bases; no much larger clone is one base distant.

Collaborating institutions collected whole blood in K2EDTA tubes following their own protocols. For TCRbeta analysis, collaborator samples were shipped as frozen whole blood, as isolated PBMCs, or as DNA extracted from either sample type. The CDR1 and CDR2 encoded by the germline V gene are SGDLS and YYNGEE. Trimming takes 2 bases off V and 4 bases off J; junction bases not matched to a gene: 7. The CDR3 measures 15 amino acids from cysteine to phenylalanine. This entry keeps only the CDR3 DNA: 45 bases, framed from base 1. TCRbeta CDR3 regions were amplified from genomic DNA using the immunoSEQ Assay, a bias-controlled multiplex PCR. Per the authors' processing: The number of nucleated cells in each sample was estimated from the amplification of reference gene primers within the assay. Sequence reads were collapsed and filtered to measure the absolute abundance of every unique TCRbeta CDR3 rearrangement. Productive Simpson clonality was computed per sample as the square root of Simpson's diversity index over productive rearrangements. This immuneACCESS table, as held by TCRdb, lists in-frame sequences with V and J called but not all clones. Of the missing ones, under half trace to an unresolved V gene in checked studies; the others have no known cause. The V and J calls and clone size come from that table; D and trimming were worked out from the DNA. The sample table shows hundreds of thousands of clones, and roughly 85% are seen once. The top ten clonotypes cover about 3.6% of the sample.

The rearranged segments are TRBV9 and TRBJ2-5; 8 bases in the middle match TRBD1. This TCR was sampled from a woman older than 75 with acute or convalescent COVID-19. What was sequenced was peripheral blood. The CDR3 in this case is CASSVTGGGGETQYF. The nucleotide sequence is given as TGTGCCAGCAGCGTTACAGGGGGAGGAGGAGAGACCCAGTACTTC.